Each of the 2 T cell receptor beta chains below was sequenced from the same sample in a study of T cell changes during pregnancy in multiple sclerosis. Profiled with immunoSEQ multiplex PCR; TCRdb holds only in-frame clones, not every one. The repertoire holds about 77,000 clones, with just over 90% as singletons. The sample was peripheral blood, taken after pregnancy. The receptors were gathered from a female donor in good health, enrolled as a control in a pregnancy study.

The J gene is TRBJ1-2, the V gene TRBV5-1; maybe TRBD1 (5 bases). The CDR3 loop spans 14 amino acids. Trimming shortened V by 1 base and J by 0 bases, and 7 bases separated the two germline ends. CDR1 and CDR2 (germline): SGHRS, YFSETQ. Here the CDR3 reads CASSLRGPNYGYTF. DNA of the CDR3: TGCGCCAGCAGCTTGAGGGGTCCTAACTATGGCTACACCTTC.

CDR3 residues: CASRLDWGDYNEQFF. In nucleotides, the CDR3 is TGCGCCAGCAGACTTGACTGGGGGGATTACAATGAGCAGTTCTTC. The genes are TRBV4-1 and TRBJ2-1; tentative D call: TRBD2 (6 bases). The germline V gene has CDR1 MGHRA and CDR2 YSYEKL. The CDR3 sequence is 15 residues long. Trimming pared 6 bases from V and 4 bases from J, leaving 16 bases between.